The present T cell receptor (beta chain) was sequenced within a study of blood T cells in healthy people across ages. Study-level points and caveats: Naive and antigen-experienced cells were not separated, limiting conclusive comparison.

The V gene's germline CDR1 is MGHRA and CDR2 YSYEKL. The CDR3 runs to 16 residues. The V end lost 0 bases, the J end lost 0 bases, and 9 bases lay between the germline ends. Through a sample-barcoded 5' primer and a J-beta primer mix, a second PCR was run for about 6 to 11 cycles. TCRdb analysed the 5' RACE reads with MiXCR anew, one entry per CDR3 protein. Found here are 700,000 or so distinct CDR3 sequences, approximately 21% of them singletons; the top ten hold about 22%. There are many counts of this clonotype. Its antigen is unknown. Material for sequencing was blood. The chain has TRBV4-1 and TRBJ1-3; no reliable D call. The sequence derives from a man aged 65 to 79 in good health. The CDR3 loop reads CASSQDPAASGNTIYF. The CDR3 DNA is TGCGCCAGCAGCCAAGACCCTGCTGCCTCTGGAAACACCATATATTTT.